This entry concerns a single T cell receptor beta chain. The antigen is unknown. In germline, CDR1 is MDHEN, CDR2 SYDVKM. Trimming stripped 4 bases from V and 9 bases from J, with 7 bases between. CDR3 size: 12 residues. The data stem from a study of cytomegalovirus exposure and HLA in healthy donors. Overall study findings and caveats: Immune exposure information comprised only CMV serostatus. More clonal expansion characterized HLA-associated TCR beta chains than equally common others in a later analysis. The authors excluded some V segments, including TRBV6-2 and TRBV6-3, as indistinguishable. Based on reports, TCR beta sequences accurately predicted HLA-A and HLA-B alleles for most subjects.

Amplification used 60 Vbeta primers and 13 Jbeta primers. Using immunoSEQ multiplex PCR, the repertoire was profiled, and TCRdb retains in-frame clones only, with some absent. The sample lists 150,000 to 200,000 clones, 81% occurring once. The sample taken for sequencing was PBMCs. The clonotype originates from a woman between 18 and 29 years old in good health and CMV-seropositive. J is TRBJ1-6 and V is TRBV28, with D possibly matching TRBD1 (5 bases). CDR3 DNA sequence: TGTGCCAGCAGTTATCAGGGTTCACCCCTCCACTTT. Encoded protein: CASSYQGSPLHF. Full variable domain (rest looked up from reference TRBV28 and TRBJ1-6): DVKVTQSSRYLVKRTGEKVFLECVQDMDHENMFWYRQDPGLGLRLIYFSYDVKMKEKGDIPEGYSVSREKKERFSLILESASTNQTSMYLCASSYQGSPLHFGNGTRLTVT.